This is a list of T cell receptor beta chains from one sample in a study of T-cell reconstitution after alpha-beta-depleted transplantation in children. TCRdb ran MiXCR on the PCR reads and lists one entry per CDR3 protein. Found here are about 98,000 distinct CDR3 sequences, about 25% of them singletons; the top ten hold 20% to 25%. The specimen comprised PBMCs, sampled before TCRalphabeta/CD19-depleted stem cell transplant. The receptors stem from a boy younger than 10 with acute lymphoblastic leukemia, due to receive a stem cell transplant. Each CDR3 is given with its conserved first and last residue.

J	V	CDR3
TRBJ2-2	TRBV9	CASSVAPTSGSGTGELFF
TRBJ1-2	TRBV29-1	CSVNKGQGGGYTF
TRBJ1-2	TRBV2	CASSGGGTGGYTF
TRBJ2-3	TRBV5-1	CASSLATTGDTQYF
TRBJ2-7	TRBV28	CPRGVPYEQYF
TRBJ2-1	TRBV12-3/TRBV12-4	CASSWKGEQFF
TRBJ2-7	TRBV10-3	CATGQTGYEQYF
TRBJ2-1	TRBV7-2	CASSLGPSSYNEQFF
TRBJ2-3	TRBV7-2	CASSFGWDTQYF
TRBJ2-5	TRBV7-2	CASSFGRVETQYF
TRBJ2-5	TRBV7-3	CASSSGQEFQETQYF
TRBJ2-1	TRBV24-1	CATSLTGQGAHNEQFF
TRBJ1-2	TRBV10-3	CAISELAGTGFRGYTF
TRBJ2-7	TRBV4-1	CASSQGRPDSYEQYF
TRBJ2-3	TRBV28	CASAGTGSTDTQYF
TRBJ1-3	TRBV29-1	CSVVGGLRNTIYF
TRBJ2-1	TRBV5-6	CASSFNYNEQFF
TRBJ2-2	TRBV18	CASLSTGELFF
TRBJ1-2	TRBV29-1	CSVRVWGDGYTF
TRBJ2-7	TRBV10-2	CASTVTGTYEQYF
TRBJ2-1	TRBV20-1	CSARFFGRVDEQFF
TRBJ1-6	TRBV25-1	CARRDSRNSPLHF
TRBJ1-1	TRBV28	CASSLWDSTEAFF
TRBJ2-1	TRBV20-1	CSARYAMDNEQFF
TRBJ2-1	TRBV5-1	CASSSGLVEGNEQFF
TRBJ1-2	TRBV21-1	CASSKKWGPDGYTF